The entry below gives a single TCR beta chain sequence along with its context. This entry is derived from a study of blood T cell repertoires in COVID-19. The CDR3 runs 13 residues. The V gene's germline CDR1 is MDHEN and CDR2 SYDVKM. Trimming removed 6 bases at V and 6 bases at J, with 12 bases between. Original analysis: The authors estimated nucleated cell counts from reference gene primer amplification. Here immunoSEQ multiplex PCR was the method, and the copy in TCRdb shows in-frame clones only, minus some. From that table come the V and J calls and clone size; the DNA was used to work out D and trimming. The table shows 200,000 to 250,000 clones, with 70% to 90% occurring only once.

The chain combines TRBV28 with TRBJ1-5; tentative D call: TRBD1 (5 bases). Sequencing used PBMCs or T cells enriched from blood (not recorded which). This TCR came from a woman aged 45-59 years with acute COVID-19. CDR3 bases: TGTGCCAGCAGGCCAGGGTCTGTTCAGCCCCAGCATTTT. Translated: CASRPGSVQPQHF.